One sample yielded the 8 T cell receptor beta chains listed below, sequenced in a study of T cell responses to AZD1222 COVID-19 vaccine. Produced via immunoSEQ multiplex PCR; TCRdb's table is partial and in-frame only. The profile shows about 120,000 clones, 92% of them singletons. The sample here was peripheral blood, taken 28 days after the second AZD1222 dose. The receptors come from an adult who received the AZD1222 COVID-19 vaccine.

This rearrangement joins TRBV9 to TRBJ1-3; D gene uncertain. This CDR3 has 12 residues. Germline assignment: CDR1 SGDLS and CDR2 YYNGEE. V dropped 7 bases and J dropped 3 bases, with 8 bases sitting between them. CDR3 DNA sequence: TGTGCCAGCGGGAGAAGTGGAAACACCATATATTTT. Encoded protein: CASGRSGNTIYF.

V gene TRBV10-2 combines with J gene TRBJ2-7; possibly TRBD1 or TRBD2 for D (5 bases each). Deletions cut 8 bases from V and 3 bases from J, with 17 bases between. The CDR3 is 14 amino acids. Per germline, CDR1 WSHSY and CDR2 SAAADI. CDR3 bases: TGCGCCAGCGGGGACCCTCAGGACGGCTACGAGCAGTACTTC. Its translation: CASGDPQDGYEQYF.

The V gene is TRBV18, the J gene TRBJ2-7; 8 nucleotides line up with TRBD1. Germline CDR1 is KGHSH and CDR2 is LQKENI. The V segment lost 7 bases and the J segment 5 bases; nucleotides outside the gene matches: 10. The CDR3 totals 14 residues. Written as DNA, the CDR3 is TGTGCCAGCTTCCAGGACAGGGCAGGCGACGAGCAGTACTTC. Protein product: CASFQDRAGDEQYF. The full variable domain, its missing parts supplied by reference TRBV18 and TRBJ2-7, is NAGVMQNPRHLVRRRGQEARLRCSPMKGHSHVYWYRQLPEEGLKFMVYLQKENIIDESGMPKERFSAEFPKEGPSILRIQQVVRGDSAAYFCASFQDRAGDEQYFGPGTRLTVT.

The V gene is TRBV11-3, the J gene TRBJ2-1; D is possibly TRBD1 or TRBD2 (7 bases each). Germline V gives CDR1 SGHNT, CDR2 YENEEA. Trimming removed 5 bases at V and 6 bases at J, with 17 bases between. This CDR3 spans 15 amino acids. The CDR3 bases are TGTGCCAGCAGCGCACAGGGGAGGGCCCGCAATGAGCAGTTCTTC. Protein product: CASSAQGRARNEQFF. Together with reference TRBV11-3 and TRBJ2-1, the CDR3 gives the full variable domain: EAGVVQSPRYKIIEKKQPVAFWCNPISGHNTLYWYLQNLGQGPELLIRYENEEAVDDSQLPKDRFSAERLKGVDSTLKIQPAELGDSAVYLCASSAQGRARNEQFFGPGTRLTVL.

The rearrangement joins TRBV11-2 to TRBJ2-1; the match to TRBD2 covers 9 bases. Trimming removed 5 bases from V and 2 bases from J; junction bases left unmatched: 7. The CDR3 runs 16 residues. In germline, CDR1 is SGHAT, CDR2 FQNNGV. As DNA, the CDR3 is TGTGCCAGCAGCCTAATAGCGGGGGTAGCCTACAATGAGCAGTTCTTC. The encoded protein is CASSLIAGVAYNEQFF.

The chain joins TRBV9 to TRBJ2-7; D assignment may be TRBD1 or TRBD2 (6 bases each). Trimming took 0 bases from V and 5 from J, leaving 15 bases between them. This CDR3 has 15 residues. The germline V gene encodes CDR1 SGDLS and CDR2 YYNGEE. CDR3 residues: CASSVGGGNADEQYF. CDR3 DNA: TGTGCCAGCAGCGTAGGAGGGGGGAATGCGGACGAGCAGTACTTC.

This clone appeared once. The gene calls are TRBV9 and TRBJ1-2; D perhaps matches TRBD1 (6 bases). This CDR3 is 12 amino acids long. CDR1 is SGDLS, CDR2 YYNGEE, per germline. The V and J ends lost 2 bases and 6 bases respectively, with 8 bases between them. The CDR3 loop is CASSVTGDGYTF. DNA for the CDR3: TGTGCCAGCAGCGTGACAGGTGATGGCTACACCTTC.

The chain uses TRBV9 and TRBJ2-3; D possibly corresponds to TRBD2 (6 bases). Germline V gene data show CDR1 as SGDLS and CDR2 as YYNGEE. Trimming removed 5 bases at V and 2 bases at J, with 6 bases between. The CDR3 is 12 amino acids. The CDR3 nucleotides are TGTGCCAGCAGGCGGGACACAGATACGCAGTATTTT. Translating it yields CASRRDTDTQYF.